The 16 T cell receptor beta chains reported below all come from one sample, sequenced in a study of blood T cell repertoires in COVID-19. Here immunoSEQ multiplex PCR was the method, and the copy in TCRdb shows in-frame clones only, minus some. This table holds 100,000 to 150,000 clones, around 84% found once. Sequencing was performed on peripheral blood. Receptors were obtained from a woman at least 80 years old with acute or convalescent COVID-19.

The chain employs TRBV2 and TRBJ1-4; D remains unclear. There are 13 residues in the CDR3. V was cut by 1 base and J by 6 bases, with 6 bases left in between. The V gene's germline CDR1 is SNHLY and CDR2 FYNNEI. The chain's CDR3 is CASSEGLYEKLFF. CDR3 nucleotide sequence: TGTGCCAGCAGTGAAGGACTCTATGAAAAACTGTTTTTT.

The CDR3 sequence: CASSFSGGLGETQYF. The DNA for the CDR3 is TGTGCCAGCAGCTTTAGCGGGGGATTGGGGGAGACCCAGTACTTC. The chain combines TRBV5-4 with TRBJ2-5; 9 nucleotides match TRBD2. Trimming removed 2 bases from V and 5 bases from J; junction bases left unmatched: 7. Germline CDR1 reads SGHNT; CDR2 reads YYREEE (reference sequence). The CDR3 runs 15 residues.

The V and J genes are TRBV4-3 and TRBJ1-2; D uncertain. V lost 0 bases and J 0 bases, leaving 23 bases between the germline ends. The CDR3 runs to 20 residues. Germline lookup yields CDR1 LGHNA and CDR2 YSLEER. In nucleotides, the CDR3 is TGCGCCAGCAGCCAAGATACCCCAAGTGACCGGGAGATCCCTAACTATGGCTACACCTTC. Its translation is CASSQDTPSDREIPNYGYTF.

This clone was observed a handful of times. The chain is built from TRBV6-6 and TRBJ1-5; 7 bases map to TRBD1. The junction had 14 bases not matched to a gene; V was cut back by 5 bases and J by 7 bases. Per germline, CDR1 MNHNY and CDR2 SVGAGI (reference sequence). The CDR3 contains 16 residues. Written as DNA, the CDR3 is TGTGCCAGCAGTCCAGGGGGTCACCAGGGAGACCAGCCCCAGCATTTT. Translated: CASSPGGHQGDQPQHF.

The chain carries TRBV5-8 and TRBJ2-5; TRBD1 matches at 12 bases. The CDR3 has 16 residues. V was pared by 3 bases and J by 4 bases, with 7 bases of the junction left unmatched. Germline V gives CDR1 SGHTS, CDR2 YDEGEE. As DNA, the CDR3 is TGTGCCAGCAGCTCCCCCCGGGACAGGGGGCGAGAGACCCAGTACTTC. Translation gives CASSSPRDRGRETQYF. The variable domain in full, completed from reference TRBV5-8 and TRBJ2-5, reads EAGVTQSPTHLIKTRGQQATLRCSPISGHTSVYWYQQALGLGLQFLLWYDEGEERNRGNFPPRFSGRQFPNYSSELNVNALELEDSALYLCASSSPRDRGRETQYFGPGTRLLVL.

Points on this clone: Different DNA sequences within this sample yield the same CDR3. The genes are TRBV6-4 and TRBJ2-3; tentatively, D is TRBD2 (5 bases). Germline V gene lookup returns CDR1 MRHNA and CDR2 SNTAGT. The germline V and J ends were trimmed by 3 bases and 1 base, with 11 bases remaining between them. The CDR3 is made up of 15 amino acids. CDR3: CASSERARGTDTQYF. The DNA for the CDR3 is TGTGCCAGCAGTGAGAGAGCGAGGGGCACAGATACGCAGTATTTT.

This chain links TRBV15 with TRBJ1-5, with D perhaps TRBD1 (5 bases). Trimming took 1 base from V and 6 from J, leaving 13 bases between them. The CDR3 is made up of 15 amino acids. Germline assignment: CDR1 LNHNV and CDR2 YYDKDF (reference sequence). As DNA, the CDR3 is TGTGCCACCAGCAGAGCCAGGGATGTTAGTCAGCCCCAGCATTTT. Translation: CATSRARDVSQPQHF.

This sequence joins TRBV5-6 and TRBJ2-3; 8 bases line up with TRBD2. CDR3 size: 15 residues. Looked up from germline, CDR1 is SGHDT and CDR2 is YYEEEE. V shed 3 bases, J shed 4 bases, and the junction held 7 bases outside the gene matches. CDR3 amino acids: CASSSRLAYSDTQYF. CDR3 sequence (DNA): TGTGCCAGCAGCTCGAGACTAGCGTACTCAGATACGCAGTATTTT.

This chain connects TRBV9 to TRBJ1-5, with unresolved D. This CDR3 has 14 residues. The V gene's germline CDR1 is SGDLS and CDR2 YYNGEE. V dropped 3 bases and J dropped 2 bases, with 9 bases sitting between them. This CDR3 is CASSESPGNQPQHF. For the CDR3, the DNA is TGTGCCAGCAGCGAGTCCCCGGGCAATCAGCCCCAGCATTTT.

This clone occurred a few times. This chain connects TRBV9 to TRBJ2-1; 8 bases agree with TRBD2. CDR3 length: 16 residues. V shed 4 bases, J shed 0 bases, and the junction held 6 bases outside the gene matches. Germline values: CDR1 SGDLS, CDR2 YYNGEE. CDR3 amino acids: CASSPRGGSSYNEQFF. Written as DNA, the CDR3 is TGTGCCAGCAGCCCCCGGGGGGGGAGCTCCTACAATGAGCAGTTCTTC. The variable domain in full, completed from reference TRBV9 and TRBJ2-1, reads DSGVTQTPKHLITATGQRVTLRCSPRSGDLSVYWYQQSLDQGLQFLIQYYNGEERAKGNILERFSAQQFPDLHSELNLSSLELGDSALYFCASSPRGGSSYNEQFFGPGTRLTVL.

The CDR3 sequence: CASSPKGGAPGELFF. Here the CDR3 DNA reads TGTGCCAGCTCACCGAAGGGTGGGGCACCCGGGGAGCTGTTTTTT. The chain couples TRBV18 to TRBJ2-2, with D possibly matching TRBD1 (5 bases). Germline loops: CDR1 KGHSH, CDR2 LQKENI. V dropped 3 bases and J dropped 6 bases, with 14 bases sitting between them. CDR3 length equals 15 residues.

The genes are TRBV4-3 and TRBJ2-5; D unclear. V was clipped by 0 bases and J by 1 base, with 9 bases between them. The CDR3 is 15 amino acids. Germline V lookup: CDR1 LGHNA, CDR2 YSLEER. The CDR3 DNA reads as TGCGCCAGCAGCCAAGATCGTGGCAGCCAAGAGACCCAGTACTTC. Protein sequence: CASSQDRGSQETQYF.

The genes are TRBV19 and TRBJ2-3; 13 bases line up with TRBD2. The CDR3 is 13 amino acids. J was trimmed by 15 bases and V by 5 bases; bases with no gene match: 8. CDR1 is LNHDA, CDR2 SQIVND, per germline (reference sequence). The CDR3 DNA sequence: TGTGCCAGTAGTCTCCGACTAGCGGGAGGCGAATATTTT. Translating gives CASSLRLAGGEYF.

The V gene is TRBV7-9, the J gene TRBJ1-6, with a weak D call TRBD1 (6 bases). This CDR3 is 14 amino acids long. Germline assignment: CDR1 SEHNR and CDR2 FQNEAQ (reference sequence). V lost 4 bases and J 11 bases, leaving 15 bases between the germline ends. CDR3 region: CASSSTFRGTPLHF. In DNA, the CDR3 is TGTGCCAGCAGCTCTACCTTTAGGGGGACACCCCTCCACTTT.

The chain combines TRBV29-1 with TRBJ1-1, with 10 bases lining up with TRBD1. The CDR3 has 15 residues. In germline, CDR1 is SQVTM, CDR2 ANQGSEA. The ends lost 5 bases at V and 5 bases at J; junction bases unmatched: 11. The CDR3 nucleotides read TGCAGCGTTTTTATTCCGGGACAGGGGAGTACTGAAGCTTTCTTT. As protein: CSVFIPGQGSTEAFF.

The gene calls are TRBV4-1 and TRBJ1-6, with D unresolved. The V gene lost 2 bases and the J gene lost 9 bases, with 5 bases spanning the gap. CDR3 size: 12 residues. Germline V gene sequence: CDR1 MGHRA, CDR2 YSYEKL. The CDR3 bases are TGCGCCAGCAGCCAAATCGGTTCACCCCTCCACTTT. Its protein product is CASSQIGSPLHF.